The 4 T cell receptor beta chains in this list originate from one sample, sequenced in a study of monozygotic twins with cystic fibrosis. Repertoires were generated with immunoSEQ multiplex PCR, while TCRdb's copy carries only in-frame clones and drops some. The sample holds 30,000 to 40,000 clones, roughly three fifths seen once. What was sequenced was blood. The receptors were gathered from a girl aged 5-17 years with cystic fibrosis.

This clone has a single count. V and J are TRBV7-2 and TRBJ2-1; no definite D call. Germline values: CDR1 SGHTA, CDR2 FQGNSA. Trimming stripped 5 bases from V and 0 bases from J, with 14 bases between. CDR3 length: 16 amino acids. For the CDR3, the DNA is TGTGCCAGCAGCGTAACGGGCCTAAGCTCCTACAATGAGCAGTTCTTC. It codes for CASSVTGLSSYNEQFF.

Only a few counts were recorded for this clone. This chain links TRBV9 with TRBJ1-1, with a possible D match to TRBD1 (5 bases). V lost 2 bases and J lost 7, with 24 bases in between. This CDR3 is built from 17 residues. Germline V gives CDR1 SGDLS, CDR2 YYNGEE. Here the CDR3 reads CASSVGGAQAMNGEAFF. As DNA, the CDR3 is TGTGCCAGCAGCGTTGGAGGGGCGCAGGCGATGAACGGTGAAGCTTTCTTT.

The V gene is TRBV15, the J gene TRBJ2-3; D possibly corresponds to TRBD2 (6 bases). V dropped 1 base and J dropped 1 base, with 9 bases sitting between them. Per germline, CDR1 LNHNV and CDR2 YYDKDF (reference sequence). This CDR3 region has 15 residues. In nucleotides, the CDR3 is TGTGCCACCAGCAGAGGTGGGGAGGGCACAGATACGCAGTATTTT. Amino acid sequence: CATSRGGEGTDTQYF.

A single count supports this clone. This chain uses TRBV2 with TRBJ1-5; D is ambiguous. CDR1 is SNHLY and CDR2 is FYNNEI in the germline V gene. The CDR3 has 14 residues. With 6 bases removed from V and 3 bases from J, the gap between germline ends came to 12 bases. The CDR3 loop reads CASRRYSINQPQHF. CDR3 nucleotide sequence: TGTGCCAGCAGACGTTACAGTATCAATCAGCCCCAGCATTTT.